The clone carrying this T cell receptor (beta chain) was seen repeatedly, ten times or more. Its antigen remains unknown. The read falls 3 residues short of the CDR3 end, and the missing part is taken from the germline J gene. The sample has other DNA sequences that encode this CDR3 too. This table comes from immunoSEQ multiplex PCR, and its TCRdb copy is limited to in-frame clones, with some not included. The repertoire yields about 81,000 clones, none seen only once; the top ten contain approximately 0.81%. The entry originates in a study of T cell clonality in common variable immunodeficiency. General observations from the study: Fewer TCRbeta clones were shared among CVID subjects than controls.

Germline CDR1 LNHDA, CDR2 SQIVND (reference sequence). The CDR3 has 15 amino acids. The J segment lost 2 bases and the V segment lost 5 bases, leaving 5 bases of the junction unmatched. Both groups were predominantly of Caucasian heritage. Blood samples were heparinized, about 5 to 9 ml per donor. The sequence was collected from a person aged 18-70 years in good health. The source material was peripheral blood mononuclear cells. V gene TRBV19 combines with J gene TRBJ2-7; 11 bases are a match to TRBD1. CDR3 DNA, as far as it was read: TGTGCCAGTAGTCCTCGGACAGGGGGCGCCTACGAG. Its translation is CASSPRTGGAYE. The full CDR3 sequence reads CASSPRTGGAYEQYF. Looking up the rest from reference TRBV19 and TRBJ2-7 gives the full variable domain: DGGITQSPKYLFRKEGQNVTLSCEQNLNHDAMYWYRQDPGQGLRLIYYSQIVNDFQKGDIAEGYSVSREKKESFPLTVTSAQKNPTAFYLCASSPRTGGAYEQYFGPGTRLTVT.